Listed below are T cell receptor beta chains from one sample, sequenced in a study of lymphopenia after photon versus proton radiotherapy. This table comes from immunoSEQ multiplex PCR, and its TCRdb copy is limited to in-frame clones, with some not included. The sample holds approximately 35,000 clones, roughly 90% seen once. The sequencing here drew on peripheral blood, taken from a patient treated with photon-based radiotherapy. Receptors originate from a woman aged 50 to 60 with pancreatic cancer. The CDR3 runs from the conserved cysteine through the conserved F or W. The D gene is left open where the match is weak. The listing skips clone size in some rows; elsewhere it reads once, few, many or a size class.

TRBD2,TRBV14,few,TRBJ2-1,TGTGCCAGCAGCCAAGCTTCTAGCGGGGGGAGATACAATGAGCAGTTCTTC,CASSQASSGGRYNEQFF
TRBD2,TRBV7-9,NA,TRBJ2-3,TGTGCCAGCAGCCCCGCGGGCGGGAGGGCCGAGAATACGCAGTATTTT,CASSPAGGRAENTQYF
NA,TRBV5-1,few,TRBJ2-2,TGCGCCAGCAGCTTGGGGACGGGCCGGAACACCGGGGAGCTGTTTTTT,CASSLGTGRNTGELFF
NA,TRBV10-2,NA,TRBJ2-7,TGCGCCAGCAGTGCCGAACTAGACGACCCTGGCGAGCAGTACTTC,CASSAELDDPGEQYF
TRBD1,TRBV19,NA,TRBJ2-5,TGTGCCAGTAGTCCGGGACAGGTCCTTCAAGAGACCCAGTACTTC,CASSPGQVLQETQYF
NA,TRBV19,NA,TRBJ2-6,TGTGCCAGTGGTTGGGCAGGATCCTCTGGGGCCAACGTCCTGACTTTC,CASGWAGSSGANVLTF
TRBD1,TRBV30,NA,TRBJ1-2,TGTGCCTGGAGGGACAGGGGGCGCTTTACTGGCTACACCTTC,CAWRDRGRFTGYTF
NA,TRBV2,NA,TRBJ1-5,TGTGCCAGCAGTGAAAGGGGGGCAGGGTTCGGGCAGCCCCAGCATTTT,CASSERGAGFGQPQHF
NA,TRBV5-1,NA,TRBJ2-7,TGCGCCAGCAGCTTGTCCACCGGAGGGGACGAGCAGTACTTC,CASSLSTGGDEQYF
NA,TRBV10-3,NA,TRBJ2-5,TGTGCCATCAGTGACGTCAGGGAAGAGACCCAGTACTTC,CAISDVREETQYF
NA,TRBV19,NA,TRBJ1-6,TGTGCCAGTGGGACGGGAAATTCACCCCTCCACTTT,CASGTGNSPLHF
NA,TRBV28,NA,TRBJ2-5,TGTGCCAGCAGTTTGAATTTAGGGCAAGAGACCCAGTACTTC,CASSLNLGQETQYF
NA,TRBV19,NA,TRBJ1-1,TGTGCCAGTAGTATACAGGGGAGTTGGACTGAAGCTTTCTTT,CASSIQGSWTEAFF
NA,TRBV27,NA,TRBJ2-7,TGTGCCAGCAGTTTAATAGGGAACCACTACGAGCAGTACTTC,CASSLIGNHYEQYF
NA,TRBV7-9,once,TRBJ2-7,TGTGCCAGCAGCTTAGCTGGCAGTTCCTACGAGCAGTACTTC,CASSLAGSSYEQYF
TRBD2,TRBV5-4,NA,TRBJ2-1,TGTGCCAGCAGCTTGGTTGGGACTAGCGGGAGCAATGAGCAGTTCTTC,CASSLVGTSGSNEQFF
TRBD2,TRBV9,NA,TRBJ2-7,TGTGCCAGCGGGACTAGCGGGAGGGACGAGCAGTACTTC,CASGTSGRDEQYF
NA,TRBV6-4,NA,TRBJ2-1,TGTGCCAGCAGTGCGGGGCGGGACAATGAGCAGTTCTTC,CASSAGRDNEQFF
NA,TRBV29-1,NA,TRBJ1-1,TGCAGCGTTGAAGACAACACTGAAGCTTTCTTT,CSVEDNTEAFF
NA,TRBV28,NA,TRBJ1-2,TGTGCCAGCAGTCCCCCGAGGGGAGGCTATGGCTACACCTTC,CASSPPRGGYGYTF
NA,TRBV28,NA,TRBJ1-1,TGTGCCAGCAGTATCCAGAACACTGAAGCTTTCTTT,CASSIQNTEAFF
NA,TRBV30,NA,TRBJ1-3,TGTGCCTGGACTCCATTCCGGGACTTATATTTT,CAWTPFRDLYF
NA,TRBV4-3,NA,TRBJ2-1,TGCGCCAGCAGCCAGGGGGGACCATTAAGCTCCTACAATGAGCAGTTCTTC,CASSQGGPLSSYNEQFF
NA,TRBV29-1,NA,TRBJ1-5,TGCAGCGTTGGGGGGAGCAATCAGCCCCAGCATTTT,CSVGGSNQPQHF
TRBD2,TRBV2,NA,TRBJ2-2,TGTGCCAGCAAGAGACTAGCGGGACTCACCGGGGAGCTGTTTTTT,CASKRLAGLTGELFF
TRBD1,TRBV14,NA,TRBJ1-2,TGTGCCAGCAGCCAAGGGTCAGGGGGGATGACTGGCTACACCTTC,CASSQGSGGMTGYTF
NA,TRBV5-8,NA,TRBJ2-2,TGTGCCAGCAGCTTGCAGGGTGCCACCGGGGAGCTGTTTTTT,CASSLQGATGELFF
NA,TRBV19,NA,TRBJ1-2,TGTGCCAGAGTATGGCTCAACTATGGCTACACCTTC,CARVWLNYGYTF
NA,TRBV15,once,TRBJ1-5,TGTGCCACCTGCCGTGACTACCAGCCCCAGCATTTT,CATCRDYQPQHF
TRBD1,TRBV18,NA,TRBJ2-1,TGTGCCAGCTCACCAGACCCGGGACAGGGAAACAATGAGCAGTTCTTC,CASSPDPGQGNNEQFF
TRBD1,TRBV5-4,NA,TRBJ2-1,TGTGCCAGCAGCCCCCTTGACAGGGAGTACAATGAGCAGTTCTTC,CASSPLDREYNEQFF
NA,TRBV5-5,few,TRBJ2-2,TGTGCCAGCAGCTTGATGGGCACCGGGGAGCTGTTTTTT,CASSLMGTGELFF
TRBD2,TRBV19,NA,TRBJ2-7,TGTGCCAGTAGTTCCCCGACTAGCGCGCTACCCTACGAGCAGTACTTC,CASSSPTSALPYEQYF
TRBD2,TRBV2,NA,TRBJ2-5,TGTGCCAGCAGGGGGGGACTAGCGGAGCTTCAAGAGACCCAGTACTTC,CASRGGLAELQETQYF
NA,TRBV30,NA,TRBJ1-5,TGTGCCTGGAGTGTAAGGAATCAGCCCCAGCATTTT,CAWSVRNQPQHF
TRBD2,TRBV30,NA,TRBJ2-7,TGTGCCTGGAGTGTCGGGACTAGCGGTGCTTGGGCGCAGTACTTC,CAWSVGTSGAWAQYF
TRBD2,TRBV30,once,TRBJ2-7,TGTGCCTGGAGTGAGGCCAGCGGGGTCGACGAGCAGTACTTC,CAWSEASGVDEQYF
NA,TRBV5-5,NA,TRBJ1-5,TGTGCCAGCAGCCAGCTCACCGGCGTTCGGGGTCAGCCCCAGCATTTT,CASSQLTGVRGQPQHF
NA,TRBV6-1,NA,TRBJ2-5,TGTGCCATCCGGGACCAGGTCGGCCAAGAGACCCAGTACTTC,CAIRDQVGQETQYF
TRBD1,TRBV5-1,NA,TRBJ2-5,TGCGCCAGCAGCGGGGGACAGGAACAAGAGACCCAGTACTTC,CASSGGQEQETQYF
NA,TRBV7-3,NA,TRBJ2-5,TGTGCCAGCAGCCGGAGCCGAGAAGAGACCCAGTACTTC,CASSRSREETQYF
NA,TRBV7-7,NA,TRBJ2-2,TGTGCCAGCAGCTTGACTAGTTCCGGGGAGCTGTTTTTT,CASSLTSSGELFF
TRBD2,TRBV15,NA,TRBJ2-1,TGTGCCACCAGCGGGGGACTAGCGGGAGGGCCCAGTGAGCAGTTCTTC,CATSGGLAGGPSEQFF
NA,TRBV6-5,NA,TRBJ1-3,TGTGCCAGCAGTTCGTCAGGGCCTATGTCTGGAAACACCATATATTTT,CASSSSGPMSGNTIYF
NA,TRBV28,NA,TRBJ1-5,TGTGCCAGCTCAAACCACGTAGTTCAGACTAAATCAGCCCAGCATTTT,CASSNHVVQTKSAQHF
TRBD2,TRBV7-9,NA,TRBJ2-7,TGTGCCAGCAGCTTCGAGCGGGGTGGGGTCTACGAGCAGTACTTC,CASSFERGGVYEQYF
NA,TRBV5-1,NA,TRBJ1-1,TGCGCCAGCAGCTTGGAACAGGGCACTGAAGCTTTCTTT,CASSLEQGTEAFF
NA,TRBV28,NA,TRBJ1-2,TGTGCCAGCAGTTTTTCCCAGGGAAATACTAACTATGGCTACACCTTC,CASSFSQGNTNYGYTF
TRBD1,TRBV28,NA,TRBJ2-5,TGTGCCAGCAGCCAAGACAGGGGGGGGGTGCAGTACTTC,CASSQDRGGVQYF
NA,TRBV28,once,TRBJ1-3,TGTGCCAGCAGCCTCCTCATCGGTGGAAACACCATATATTTT,CASSLLIGGNTIYF
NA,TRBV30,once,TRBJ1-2,TGTGCCTGGACCCCACAGGGACTGCGTGGCTACACCTTC,CAWTPQGLRGYTF
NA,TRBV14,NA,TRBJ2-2,TGTGCCAGCAGCCAGGCTAGGCACGGAGAAGGGGAGCTGTTTTTT,CASSQARHGEGELFF
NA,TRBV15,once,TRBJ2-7,TGTGCCACCAGCAGCGAACTAGTCGGGTTTTCCTACGAGCAGTACTTC,CATSSELVGFSYEQYF
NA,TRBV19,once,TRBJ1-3,TGTGCCAGTAAAACGGGGGGCTCTGGAAACACCATATATTTT,CASKTGGSGNTIYF
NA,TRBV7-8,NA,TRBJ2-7,TGTGCCAGCAGCATAATACGGGGAGTCGAGCAGTACTTC,CASSIIRGVEQYF
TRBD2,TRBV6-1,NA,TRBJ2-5,TGTGCCAGCAGCTCCTGGGGACTAGATGGAGAGACCCAGTACTTC,CASSSWGLDGETQYF
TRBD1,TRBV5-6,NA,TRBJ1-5,TGTGCCAGCAGCCAACGGACAGGGTTGGGCAATCAGCCCCAGCATTTT,CASSQRTGLGNQPQHF
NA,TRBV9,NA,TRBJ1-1,TGTGCCAGCAGTGTACAGGGGAACACTGAAGCTTTCTTT,CASSVQGNTEAFF
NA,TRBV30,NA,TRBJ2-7,TGTGCCTGGAGCCTCAGACTAGTCCGCGAGCAGTACTTC,CAWSLRLVREQYF